The source of this T cell receptor (beta chain) is a study of PD-1 blockade in classical Hodgkin lymphoma. Per germline, CDR1 LNHDA and CDR2 SQIVND (reference sequence). Trimming took 9 bases from V and 9 from J; bases not matched to a gene: 6. CDR3 length equals 12 residues. Produced via immunoSEQ multiplex PCR; TCRdb's table is partial and in-frame only. The sample shows approximately 7,300 clones, 60% to 80% of them seen only once. The time point here: cycle 4 day 1 (C4D1), after five to seven weeks of nivolumab. Every patient relapsed after autologous stem cell transplantation, and brentuximab vedotin exposure varied. By magnetic negative selection, CD8+ T cells were isolated from the thawed PBMCs.

The chain employs TRBV19 and TRBJ1-5; 9 bases fit TRBD1. The sample was CD8+ T cells from blood, taken before the fourth cycle of nivolumab. This sequence originates from a human donor with classical Hodgkin lymphoma. CDR3 DNA: TGTGCCAGAGGGACAGGGTATTGGCCCCAGCATTTT. Its translation: CARGTGYWPQHF.